This is a list of T cell receptor beta chains from one sample in a study of T cell changes during pregnancy in multiple sclerosis. This table comes from immunoSEQ multiplex PCR, and its TCRdb copy is limited to in-frame clones, with some not included. The data contain approximately 23,000 clones, roughly 89% of them seen just once; the ten biggest clones take up 0.6% to 0.7%. The specimen comprised CD4+ T cells from peripheral blood mononuclear cells, sampled in the third trimester of pregnancy. The receptor set was obtained from a female donor in good health, enrolled as a control in a pregnancy study. Each CDR3 is given with its conserved first and last residue. The order of the fields is D gene, J gene, V gene, clone size, CDR3 protein, CDR3 DNA. The D gene is left open where the match is weak. Not every row has a clone size; where given, it reads once, few, many or a size class.

D gene: NA; J gene: TRBJ2-7; V gene: TRBV11-2; clone size: NA; CDR3 protein: CASSPSVAGPYEQYF; CDR3 DNA: TGTGCCAGCAGCCCTTCGGTCGCAGGGCCCTACGAGCAGTACTTC
D gene: NA; J gene: TRBJ2-6; V gene: TRBV29-1; clone size: NA; CDR3 protein: CSVGQSGANVLTF; CDR3 DNA: TGCAGCGTTGGGCAATCTGGGGCCAACGTCCTGACTTTC
D gene: NA; J gene: TRBJ2-1; V gene: TRBV2; clone size: few; CDR3 protein: CASGSRGTYNEQFF; CDR3 DNA: TGTGCCAGCGGGTCGAGAGGAACCTACAATGAGCAGTTCTTC
D gene: TRBD1; J gene: TRBJ1-1; V gene: TRBV6-1; clone size: NA; CDR3 protein: CASSAGQGNTEAFF; CDR3 DNA: TGTGCCAGCAGTGCGGGACAGGGAAACACTGAAGCTTTCTTT
D gene: TRBD2; J gene: TRBJ2-1; V gene: TRBV6-5; clone size: NA; CDR3 protein: CASRALAGGDNEQFF; CDR3 DNA: TGTGCCAGCAGGGCTCTAGCGGGGGGGGACAATGAGCAGTTCTTC
D gene: NA; J gene: TRBJ2-2; V gene: TRBV10-3; clone size: NA; CDR3 protein: CAISAESNTGELFF; CDR3 DNA: TGTGCCATCAGTGCCGAGTCGAACACCGGGGAGCTGTTTTTT
D gene: NA; J gene: TRBJ1-1; V gene: TRBV2; clone size: NA; CDR3 protein: CASRWAENTEAFF; CDR3 DNA: TGTGCCAGCAGATGGGCAGAGAACACTGAAGCTTTCTTT
D gene: TRBD1; J gene: TRBJ1-3; V gene: TRBV29-1; clone size: NA; CDR3 protein: CSVEAQGKTRNTIYF; CDR3 DNA: TGCAGCGTTGAAGCACAGGGGAAAACTCGAAACACCATATATTTT
D gene: TRBD2; J gene: TRBJ2-1; V gene: TRBV30; clone size: NA; CDR3 protein: CAWSGTSGSKGEQFF; CDR3 DNA: TGTGCCTGGAGCGGGACTAGCGGGAGTAAAGGTGAGCAGTTCTTC
D gene: NA; J gene: TRBJ1-5; V gene: TRBV7-6; clone size: NA; CDR3 protein: CASTDPPSGERDNQPQHF; CDR3 DNA: TGTGCCAGCACCGATCCCCCCTCAGGGGAAAGGGACAATCAGCCCCAGCATTTT
D gene: TRBD1; J gene: TRBJ1-2; V gene: TRBV10-3; clone size: NA; CDR3 protein: CAISESRGPSLFYGYTF; CDR3 DNA: TGTGCCATCAGTGAGTCGAGGGGGCCTTCCCTTTTCTATGGCTACACCTTC
D gene: NA; J gene: TRBJ2-1; V gene: TRBV18; clone size: NA; CDR3 protein: CASSPRLAGNYNEQFF; CDR3 DNA: TGTGCCAGCTCACCGCGACTTGCGGGGAACTACAATGAGCAGTTCTTC
D gene: NA; J gene: TRBJ2-1; V gene: TRBV15; clone size: once; CDR3 protein: CATARDSSYNEQFF; CDR3 DNA: TGTGCCACCGCTCGCGATAGCTCCTACAATGAGCAGTTCTTC
D gene: NA; J gene: TRBJ2-7; V gene: TRBV28; clone size: NA; CDR3 protein: CASRYGRPPYEQYF; CDR3 DNA: TGTGCCAGCAGGTATGGGAGGCCGCCCTACGAGCAGTACTTC
D gene: TRBD2; J gene: TRBJ2-5; V gene: TRBV9; clone size: NA; CDR3 protein: CASSVRTSGGNQETQYF; CDR3 DNA: TGTGCCAGCAGCGTACGAACTAGCGGGGGGAACCAAGAGACCCAGTACTTC
D gene: NA; J gene: TRBJ1-2; V gene: TRBV7-8; clone size: NA; CDR3 protein: CASSLKGSQGSF; CDR3 DNA: TGTGCCAGCAGCTTAAAGGGGTCTCAGGGATCCTTC
D gene: NA; J gene: TRBJ1-5; V gene: TRBV7-2; clone size: once; CDR3 protein: CASRGETSNQPQHF; CDR3 DNA: TGTGCCAGCCGAGGTGAGACCAGCAATCAGCCCCAGCATTTT
D gene: NA; J gene: TRBJ2-3; V gene: TRBV9; clone size: NA; CDR3 protein: CASSVDAVRVKPSTDTQYF; CDR3 DNA: TGTGCCAGCAGCGTCGATGCTGTGAGGGTGAAACCAAGCACAGATACGCAGTATTTT
D gene: NA; J gene: TRBJ1-2; V gene: TRBV6-1; clone size: NA; CDR3 protein: CASSEAHGQYLYGYTF; CDR3 DNA: TGTGCCAGCAGTGAAGCCCATGGGCAGTACCTCTATGGCTACACCTTC
D gene: TRBD2; J gene: TRBJ2-3; V gene: TRBV29-1; clone size: once; CDR3 protein: CSVGSGSYTDTQYF; CDR3 DNA: TGCAGCGTTGGAAGCGGGAGTTACACAGATACGCAGTATTTT
D gene: TRBD2; J gene: TRBJ2-7; V gene: TRBV7-7; clone size: NA; CDR3 protein: CASSPSGTPYEQYF; CDR3 DNA: TGTGCTAGCAGCCCGAGCGGGACCCCGTACGAGCAGTACTTC
D gene: NA; J gene: TRBJ1-2; V gene: TRBV10-3; clone size: NA; CDR3 protein: CAIRQGMEDGYTF; CDR3 DNA: TGTGCCATCAGACAGGGTATGGAGGATGGCTACACCTTC
D gene: NA; J gene: TRBJ1-2; V gene: TRBV14; clone size: NA; CDR3 protein: CASRGSSGGYTF; CDR3 DNA: TGTGCCAGCAGGGGCTCGTCGGGGGGCTACACCTTC
D gene: TRBD1; J gene: TRBJ1-1; V gene: TRBV12-5; clone size: NA; CDR3 protein: CASGLATGTGGTEAFF; CDR3 DNA: TGTGCTAGTGGTTTGGCCACCGGGACAGGGGGCACTGAAGCTTTCTTT
D gene: TRBD1; J gene: TRBJ2-1; V gene: TRBV2; clone size: once; CDR3 protein: CASRIRQGPTSYNEQFF; CDR3 DNA: TGTGCCAGCAGGATACGACAGGGCCCCACGTCCTACAATGAGCAGTTCTTC
D gene: TRBD1; J gene: TRBJ2-7; V gene: TRBV7-9; clone size: once; CDR3 protein: CASSHDRAYEQYF; CDR3 DNA: TGTGCCAGCAGCCACGACAGGGCCTACGAGCAGTACTTC
D gene: TRBD2; J gene: TRBJ2-3; V gene: TRBV10-2; clone size: NA; CDR3 protein: CASTGASGVISTDTQYF; CDR3 DNA: TGCGCCAGCACTGGGGCTAGCGGGGTGATTAGCACAGATACGCAGTATTTT
D gene: TRBD2; J gene: TRBJ2-1; V gene: TRBV6-5; clone size: NA; CDR3 protein: CASTPSGGAYNEQFF; CDR3 DNA: TGTGCCAGCACCCCTAGCGGGGGGGCCTACAATGAGCAGTTCTTC
D gene: NA; J gene: TRBJ2-7; V gene: TRBV7-3; clone size: NA; CDR3 protein: CASSPNYEQYF; CDR3 DNA: TGTGCCAGCAGCCCAAACTACGAGCAGTACTTC
D gene: NA; J gene: TRBJ2-3; V gene: TRBV5-4; clone size: NA; CDR3 protein: CASSSRGSGTDTQYF; CDR3 DNA: TGTGCCAGCAGCTCTCGGGGGTCGGGCACAGATACGCAGTATTTT
D gene: TRBD2; J gene: TRBJ2-5; V gene: TRBV18; clone size: NA; CDR3 protein: CASSLLTVTSKIETQYF; CDR3 DNA: TGTGCCAGCTCACTCTTGACAGTGACTAGCAAAATTGAGACCCAGTACTTC
D gene: TRBD2; J gene: TRBJ2-1; V gene: TRBV2; clone size: NA; CDR3 protein: CASRRWASGRADNEQFF; CDR3 DNA: TGTGCCAGCCGCCGGTGGGCTAGCGGGAGGGCCGACAATGAGCAGTTCTTC
D gene: TRBD2; J gene: TRBJ2-3; V gene: TRBV7-9; clone size: NA; CDR3 protein: CASSLAVAGGTDTQYF; CDR3 DNA: TGTGCCAGCAGCTTAGCGGTAGCGGGAGGGACAGATACGCAGTATTTT
D gene: NA; J gene: TRBJ1-1; V gene: TRBV19; clone size: NA; CDR3 protein: CASRGPPNTEAFF; CDR3 DNA: TGTGCCAGTAGGGGCCCACCGAACACTGAAGCTTTCTTT
D gene: NA; J gene: TRBJ1-6; V gene: TRBV7-8; clone size: NA; CDR3 protein: CASSFGLDYNSPLHF; CDR3 DNA: TGTGCCAGCAGCTTCGGGTTGGATTATAATTCACCCCTCCACTTT
D gene: NA; J gene: TRBJ2-1; V gene: TRBV2; clone size: NA; CDR3 protein: CAGGSGALNEQFF; CDR3 DNA: TGTGCCGGAGGCAGCGGCGCTTTGAATGAGCAGTTCTTC
D gene: TRBD1; J gene: TRBJ2-1; V gene: TRBV19; clone size: NA; CDR3 protein: CASIRGPGQVNEQFF; CDR3 DNA: TGTGCCAGCATCCGGGGCCCGGGACAGGTTAATGAGCAGTTCTTC
D gene: TRBD1; J gene: TRBJ1-4; V gene: TRBV4-3; clone size: NA; CDR3 protein: CASSQNTGGREKLFF; CDR3 DNA: TGCGCCAGCAGCCAAAACACAGGGGGCCGAGAAAAACTGTTTTTT
D gene: NA; J gene: TRBJ2-7; V gene: TRBV6-6; clone size: NA; CDR3 protein: CASSAVGAYEQYF; CDR3 DNA: TGTGCCAGCAGTGCTGTCGGAGCCTACGAGCAGTACTTC
D gene: NA; J gene: TRBJ2-2; V gene: TRBV7-6; clone size: NA; CDR3 protein: CASSVTANGAGELFF; CDR3 DNA: TGTGCCAGCAGCGTAACTGCTAACGGGGCCGGGGAGCTGTTTTTT
D gene: TRBD1; J gene: TRBJ2-5; V gene: TRBV9; clone size: NA; CDR3 protein: CASSTGTGNQETQYF; CDR3 DNA: TGTGCCAGCAGCACCGGGACAGGGAACCAAGAGACCCAGTACTTC
D gene: TRBD2; J gene: TRBJ2-1; V gene: TRBV2; clone size: once; CDR3 protein: CASRGRTSGRDNEQFF; CDR3 DNA: TGTGCCAGCAGGGGCCGGACTAGCGGTCGCGACAATGAGCAGTTCTTC